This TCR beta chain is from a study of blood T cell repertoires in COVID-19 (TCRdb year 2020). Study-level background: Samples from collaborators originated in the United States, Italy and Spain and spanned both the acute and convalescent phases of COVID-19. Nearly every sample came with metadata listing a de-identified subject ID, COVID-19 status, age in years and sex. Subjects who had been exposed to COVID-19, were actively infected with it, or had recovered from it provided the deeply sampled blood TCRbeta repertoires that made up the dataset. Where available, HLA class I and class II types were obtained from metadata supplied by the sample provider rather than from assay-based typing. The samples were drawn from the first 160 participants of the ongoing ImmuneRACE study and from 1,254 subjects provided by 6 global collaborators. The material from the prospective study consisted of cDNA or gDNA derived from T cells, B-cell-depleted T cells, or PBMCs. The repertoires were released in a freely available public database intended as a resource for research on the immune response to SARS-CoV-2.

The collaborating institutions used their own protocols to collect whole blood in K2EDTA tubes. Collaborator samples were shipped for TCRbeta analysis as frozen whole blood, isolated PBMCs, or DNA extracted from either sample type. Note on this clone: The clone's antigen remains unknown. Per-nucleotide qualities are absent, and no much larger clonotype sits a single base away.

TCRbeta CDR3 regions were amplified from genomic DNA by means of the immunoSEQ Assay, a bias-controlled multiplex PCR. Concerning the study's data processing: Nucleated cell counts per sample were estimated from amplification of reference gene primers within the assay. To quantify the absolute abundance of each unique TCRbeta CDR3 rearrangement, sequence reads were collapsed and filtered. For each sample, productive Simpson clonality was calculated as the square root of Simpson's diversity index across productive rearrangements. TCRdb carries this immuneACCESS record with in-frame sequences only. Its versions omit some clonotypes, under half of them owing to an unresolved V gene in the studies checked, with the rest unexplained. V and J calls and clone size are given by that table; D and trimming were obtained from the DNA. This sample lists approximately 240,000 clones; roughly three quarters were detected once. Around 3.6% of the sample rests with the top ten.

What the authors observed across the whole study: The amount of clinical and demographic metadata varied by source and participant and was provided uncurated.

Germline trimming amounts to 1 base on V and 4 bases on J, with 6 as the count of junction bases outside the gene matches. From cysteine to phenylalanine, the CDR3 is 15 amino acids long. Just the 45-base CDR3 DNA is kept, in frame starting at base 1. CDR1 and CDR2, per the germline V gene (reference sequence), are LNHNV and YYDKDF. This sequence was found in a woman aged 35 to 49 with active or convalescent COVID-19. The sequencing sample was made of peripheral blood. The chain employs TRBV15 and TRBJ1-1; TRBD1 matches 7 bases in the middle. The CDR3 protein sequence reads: CATSRARGAVTEAFF. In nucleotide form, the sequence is TGTGCCACCAGCAGAGCCAGGGGGGCAGTCACTGAAGCTTTCTTT.